This TCR beta chain stems from a study of CD8 T cells in Susac syndrome. RNA amounts of roughly 0.5 to 1 ug underwent reverse transcription with random hexamers. By means of immunoSEQ multiplex PCR, TCR beta CDR3 spanning 54 Vbeta and 13 Jbeta underwent amplification. One entry per CDR3 protein results from TCRdb running MiXCR on the immunoSEQ multiplex PCR reads. The sample lists around 170,000 distinct CDR3 sequences; around 94% were seen once. The CDR3 runs to 16 residues. Germline trimming cut 1 base from V and 4 bases from J; bases unmatched to any gene: 5. CDR1 LGHDT and CDR2 YNNKEL come from the germline V gene (reference sequence).

The chain carries TRBV3-1 and TRBJ2-5; 11 bases match TRBD2. The TCR originated in a human donor with Susac syndrome. Material for sequencing was CD4+ T cells from PBMCs. The CDR3 here is CASSQVAGGKGETQYF. The CDR3 DNA reads as TGTGCCAGCAGCCAAGTAGCGGGGGGGAAGGGAGAGACCCAGTACTTC.